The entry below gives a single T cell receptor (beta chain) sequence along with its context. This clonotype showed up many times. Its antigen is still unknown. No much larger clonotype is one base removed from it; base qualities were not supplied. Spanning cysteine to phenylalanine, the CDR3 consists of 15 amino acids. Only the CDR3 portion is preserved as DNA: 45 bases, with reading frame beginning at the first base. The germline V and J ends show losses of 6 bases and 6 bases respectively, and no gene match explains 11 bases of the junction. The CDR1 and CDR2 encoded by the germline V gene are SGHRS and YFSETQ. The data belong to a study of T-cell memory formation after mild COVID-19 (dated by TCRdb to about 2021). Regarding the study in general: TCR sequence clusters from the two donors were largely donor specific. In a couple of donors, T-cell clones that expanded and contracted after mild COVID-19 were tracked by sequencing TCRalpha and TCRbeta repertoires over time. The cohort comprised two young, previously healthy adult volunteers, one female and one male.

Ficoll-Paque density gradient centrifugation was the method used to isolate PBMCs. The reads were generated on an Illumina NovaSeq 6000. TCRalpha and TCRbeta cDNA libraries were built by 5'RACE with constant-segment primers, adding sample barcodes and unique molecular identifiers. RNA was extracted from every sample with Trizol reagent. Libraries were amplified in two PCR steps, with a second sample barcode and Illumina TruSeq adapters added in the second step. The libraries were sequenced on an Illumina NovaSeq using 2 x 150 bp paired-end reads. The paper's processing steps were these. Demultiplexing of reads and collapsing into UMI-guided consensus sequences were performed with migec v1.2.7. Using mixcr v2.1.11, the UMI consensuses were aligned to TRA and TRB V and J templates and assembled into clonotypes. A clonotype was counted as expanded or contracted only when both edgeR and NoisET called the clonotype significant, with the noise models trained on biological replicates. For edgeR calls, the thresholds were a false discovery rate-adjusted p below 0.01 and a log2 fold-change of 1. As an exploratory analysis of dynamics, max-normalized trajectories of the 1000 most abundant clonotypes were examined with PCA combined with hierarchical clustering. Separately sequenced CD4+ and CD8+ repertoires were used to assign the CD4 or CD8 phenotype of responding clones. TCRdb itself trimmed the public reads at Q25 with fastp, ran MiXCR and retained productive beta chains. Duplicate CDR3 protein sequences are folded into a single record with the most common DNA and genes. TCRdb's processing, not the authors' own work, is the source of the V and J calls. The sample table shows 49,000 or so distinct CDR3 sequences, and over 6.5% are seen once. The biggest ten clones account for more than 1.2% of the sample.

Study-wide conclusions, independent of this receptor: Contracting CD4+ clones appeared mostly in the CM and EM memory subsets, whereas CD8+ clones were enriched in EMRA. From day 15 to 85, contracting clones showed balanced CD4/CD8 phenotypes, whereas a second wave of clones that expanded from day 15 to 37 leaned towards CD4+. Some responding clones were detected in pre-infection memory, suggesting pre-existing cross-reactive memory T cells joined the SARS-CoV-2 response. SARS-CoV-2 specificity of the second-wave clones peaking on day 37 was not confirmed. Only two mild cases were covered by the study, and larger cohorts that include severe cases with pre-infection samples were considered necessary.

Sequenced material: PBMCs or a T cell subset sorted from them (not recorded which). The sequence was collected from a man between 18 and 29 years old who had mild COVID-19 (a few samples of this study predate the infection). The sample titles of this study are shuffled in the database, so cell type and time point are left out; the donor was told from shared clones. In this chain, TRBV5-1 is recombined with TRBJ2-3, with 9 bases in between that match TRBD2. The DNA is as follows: TGCGCCAGCAAGGGCACCGGGACTAGCTTGGATACGCAGTATTTT. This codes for CASKGTGTSLDTQYF.